The clone carrying this T cell receptor (beta chain) was observed a handful of times. The sample holds other DNA sequences that translate to the same CDR3. The data were obtained in a study of shared clonotypes between healthy human individuals. The table came from immunoSEQ multiplex PCR; TCRdb's copy has only in-frame clones and leaves some out. In the table there are fewer than 400,000 clones, roughly 70% of which are singletons. CDR3 length: 13 residues. V was pared by 6 bases and J by 2 bases, with 11 bases between. Germline CDR1 SQVTM, CDR2 ANQGSEA. The sample was memory CD4+ T cells sorted from blood. The subset was: CD45RA-negative fraction. This TCR derives from a man younger than 45 in good health. The V call is TRBV29-1, the J call TRBJ1-5; a weak D match, TRBD1 (5 bases). The CDR3 loop is CSVRDGGNQPQHF. The CDR3 DNA reads as TGCAGCGTCAGGGATGGTGGCAATCAGCCCCAGCATTTT.